These T cell receptor beta chains were read from a single sample in a study of OX40 agonist ivuxolimab in advanced cancers. The protocol was immunoSEQ multiplex PCR, while the TCRdb copy is restricted to in-frame clones and leaves out a portion. Of tens of thousands of clones in the sample, approximately 91% were seen once. The sequencing here drew on CD4+ or CD8+ T cells sorted from blood, taken in a trial of the OX40 agonist ivuxolimab. All receptors derive from an adult with an advanced solid tumor such as melanoma, head and neck, liver or kidney cancer. The CDR3 runs from the conserved cysteine through the conserved F or W. Each record gives: clone size, J gene, V gene, D gene, CDR3 DNA, CDR3 protein. A D gene is named only where the DNA matches it firmly. Part of the rows lack a size; the others show once, few, many or a class for expanded clones.

abundance: -
j_gene: TRBJ1-1
v_gene: TRBV7-9
d_gene: -
CDR3nt: TGTGCCAGCAGCCCCCCCGGGCCAAGGAACACTGAAGCTTTCTTT
CDR3aa: CASSPPGPRNTEAFF

abundance: -
j_gene: TRBJ2-7
v_gene: TRBV11-3
d_gene: -
CDR3nt: TGTGCCAGCAGCTTAGTATTAGATTACGAGCAGTACTTC
CDR3aa: CASSLVLDYEQYF

abundance: -
j_gene: TRBJ2-1
v_gene: TRBV10-3
d_gene: -
CDR3nt: TGTGCCATCAGCGAGTCGAATGAGCAGTTCTTC
CDR3aa: CAISESNEQFF

abundance: -
j_gene: TRBJ2-3
v_gene: TRBV5-4
d_gene: -
CDR3nt: TGTGCCAGCATGATAGCGGCTCCCACAGATACGCAGTATTTT
CDR3aa: CASMIAAPTDTQYF

abundance: -
j_gene: TRBJ2-7
v_gene: TRBV30
d_gene: -
CDR3nt: TGTGCCTGGAGGAGAGGGAACGAGCAGTACTTC
CDR3aa: CAWRRGNEQYF

abundance: -
j_gene: TRBJ2-3
v_gene: TRBV14
d_gene: TRBD2
CDR3nt: TGTGCCAGCAGCCAAGTGGGACTAGCGGGAGATACGCAGTATTTT
CDR3aa: CASSQVGLAGDTQYF

abundance: few
j_gene: TRBJ1-2
v_gene: TRBV20-1
d_gene: -
CDR3nt: TGCAGGGCTGGGGGGCGCAATGGCTACACCTTC
CDR3aa: CRAGGRNGYTF

abundance: -
j_gene: TRBJ2-5
v_gene: TRBV5-6
d_gene: -
CDR3nt: TGTGCCACAGGAACGCACCAAGAGACCCAGTACTTC
CDR3aa: CATGTHQETQYF

abundance: -
j_gene: TRBJ2-7
v_gene: TRBV9
d_gene: -
CDR3nt: TGTGCCAGCAGCCCTTCAGGGCTGTTCTACGAGCAGTACTTC
CDR3aa: CASSPSGLFYEQYF

abundance: -
j_gene: TRBJ2-3
v_gene: TRBV5-6
d_gene: -
CDR3nt: TGTGCCAGCAGCTTGGACACCGCAGATACGCAGTATTTT
CDR3aa: CASSLDTADTQYF

abundance: -
j_gene: TRBJ2-1
v_gene: TRBV30
d_gene: -
CDR3nt: TGTGCCTGGAGTGAGGGTAGCTCCTACAATGAGCAGTTCTTC
CDR3aa: CAWSEGSSYNEQFF